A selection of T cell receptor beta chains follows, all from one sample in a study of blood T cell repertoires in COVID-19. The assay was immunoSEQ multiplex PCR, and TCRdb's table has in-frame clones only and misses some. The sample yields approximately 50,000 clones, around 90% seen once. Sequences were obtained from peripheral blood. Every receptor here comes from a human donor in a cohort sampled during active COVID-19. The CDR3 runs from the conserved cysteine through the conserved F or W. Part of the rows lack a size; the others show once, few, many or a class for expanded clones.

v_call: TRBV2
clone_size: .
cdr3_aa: CASSQRGVEQYF

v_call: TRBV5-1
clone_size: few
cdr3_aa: CASSKGQTTGELFF

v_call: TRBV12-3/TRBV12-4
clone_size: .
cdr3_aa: CASSLDFFGYTF

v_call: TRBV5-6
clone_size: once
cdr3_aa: CASSLAASGRPGELFF

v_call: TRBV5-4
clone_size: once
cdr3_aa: CASRAGGPSFSGANVLTF

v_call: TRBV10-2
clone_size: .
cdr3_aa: CASRGWDSDQPQHF

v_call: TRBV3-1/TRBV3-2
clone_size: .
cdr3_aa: CASSQGYSGSTTDTQYF

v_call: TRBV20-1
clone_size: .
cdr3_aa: CSAGGQGNTIYF

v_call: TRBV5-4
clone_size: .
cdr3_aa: CASSLAGEDYTF

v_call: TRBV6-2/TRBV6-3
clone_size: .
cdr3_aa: CASSIGDTEAFF

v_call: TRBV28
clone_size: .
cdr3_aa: CASSLWGGKGVFF

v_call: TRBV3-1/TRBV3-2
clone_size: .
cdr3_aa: CASSQYLATNEKLFF

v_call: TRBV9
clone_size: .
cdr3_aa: CASSVALADPHTGELFF

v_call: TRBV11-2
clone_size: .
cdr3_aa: CASSLIISGGNNEQFF

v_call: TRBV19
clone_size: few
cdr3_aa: CASRQGGGYEQYF

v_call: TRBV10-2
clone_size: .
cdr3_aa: CASRAFDGGAGDSPLHF

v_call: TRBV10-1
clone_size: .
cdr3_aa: CASSESRQGNTGELFF

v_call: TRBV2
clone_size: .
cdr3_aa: CASKPGTSGTYEQYF

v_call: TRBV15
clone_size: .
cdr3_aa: CATSRGGVTYEQYF

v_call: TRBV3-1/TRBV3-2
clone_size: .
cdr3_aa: CASSQGGTDEQYF

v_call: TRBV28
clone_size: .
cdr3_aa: CASFGDRTNQPQHF

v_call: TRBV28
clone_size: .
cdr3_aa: CASSKGAQPQHF

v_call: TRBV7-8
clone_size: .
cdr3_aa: CASSRDNHQPQHF

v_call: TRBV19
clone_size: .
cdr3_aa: CASSIGTGYNQPQHF

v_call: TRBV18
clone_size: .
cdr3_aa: CASSPGQQNTGELFF

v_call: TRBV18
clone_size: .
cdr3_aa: CASSPRGGLIMNTEAFF

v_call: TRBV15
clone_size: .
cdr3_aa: CATSRLGHSGQPQHF

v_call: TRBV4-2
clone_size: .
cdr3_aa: CASSLMVAGRGTTNEKLFF

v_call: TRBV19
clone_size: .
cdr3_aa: CASSLETGGAETQYF

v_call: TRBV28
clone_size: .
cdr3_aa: CASTRRGFETQYF

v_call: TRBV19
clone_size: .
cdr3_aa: CASSPPTGGSNIQYF

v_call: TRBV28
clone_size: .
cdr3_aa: CASSQLAGAYEQYF